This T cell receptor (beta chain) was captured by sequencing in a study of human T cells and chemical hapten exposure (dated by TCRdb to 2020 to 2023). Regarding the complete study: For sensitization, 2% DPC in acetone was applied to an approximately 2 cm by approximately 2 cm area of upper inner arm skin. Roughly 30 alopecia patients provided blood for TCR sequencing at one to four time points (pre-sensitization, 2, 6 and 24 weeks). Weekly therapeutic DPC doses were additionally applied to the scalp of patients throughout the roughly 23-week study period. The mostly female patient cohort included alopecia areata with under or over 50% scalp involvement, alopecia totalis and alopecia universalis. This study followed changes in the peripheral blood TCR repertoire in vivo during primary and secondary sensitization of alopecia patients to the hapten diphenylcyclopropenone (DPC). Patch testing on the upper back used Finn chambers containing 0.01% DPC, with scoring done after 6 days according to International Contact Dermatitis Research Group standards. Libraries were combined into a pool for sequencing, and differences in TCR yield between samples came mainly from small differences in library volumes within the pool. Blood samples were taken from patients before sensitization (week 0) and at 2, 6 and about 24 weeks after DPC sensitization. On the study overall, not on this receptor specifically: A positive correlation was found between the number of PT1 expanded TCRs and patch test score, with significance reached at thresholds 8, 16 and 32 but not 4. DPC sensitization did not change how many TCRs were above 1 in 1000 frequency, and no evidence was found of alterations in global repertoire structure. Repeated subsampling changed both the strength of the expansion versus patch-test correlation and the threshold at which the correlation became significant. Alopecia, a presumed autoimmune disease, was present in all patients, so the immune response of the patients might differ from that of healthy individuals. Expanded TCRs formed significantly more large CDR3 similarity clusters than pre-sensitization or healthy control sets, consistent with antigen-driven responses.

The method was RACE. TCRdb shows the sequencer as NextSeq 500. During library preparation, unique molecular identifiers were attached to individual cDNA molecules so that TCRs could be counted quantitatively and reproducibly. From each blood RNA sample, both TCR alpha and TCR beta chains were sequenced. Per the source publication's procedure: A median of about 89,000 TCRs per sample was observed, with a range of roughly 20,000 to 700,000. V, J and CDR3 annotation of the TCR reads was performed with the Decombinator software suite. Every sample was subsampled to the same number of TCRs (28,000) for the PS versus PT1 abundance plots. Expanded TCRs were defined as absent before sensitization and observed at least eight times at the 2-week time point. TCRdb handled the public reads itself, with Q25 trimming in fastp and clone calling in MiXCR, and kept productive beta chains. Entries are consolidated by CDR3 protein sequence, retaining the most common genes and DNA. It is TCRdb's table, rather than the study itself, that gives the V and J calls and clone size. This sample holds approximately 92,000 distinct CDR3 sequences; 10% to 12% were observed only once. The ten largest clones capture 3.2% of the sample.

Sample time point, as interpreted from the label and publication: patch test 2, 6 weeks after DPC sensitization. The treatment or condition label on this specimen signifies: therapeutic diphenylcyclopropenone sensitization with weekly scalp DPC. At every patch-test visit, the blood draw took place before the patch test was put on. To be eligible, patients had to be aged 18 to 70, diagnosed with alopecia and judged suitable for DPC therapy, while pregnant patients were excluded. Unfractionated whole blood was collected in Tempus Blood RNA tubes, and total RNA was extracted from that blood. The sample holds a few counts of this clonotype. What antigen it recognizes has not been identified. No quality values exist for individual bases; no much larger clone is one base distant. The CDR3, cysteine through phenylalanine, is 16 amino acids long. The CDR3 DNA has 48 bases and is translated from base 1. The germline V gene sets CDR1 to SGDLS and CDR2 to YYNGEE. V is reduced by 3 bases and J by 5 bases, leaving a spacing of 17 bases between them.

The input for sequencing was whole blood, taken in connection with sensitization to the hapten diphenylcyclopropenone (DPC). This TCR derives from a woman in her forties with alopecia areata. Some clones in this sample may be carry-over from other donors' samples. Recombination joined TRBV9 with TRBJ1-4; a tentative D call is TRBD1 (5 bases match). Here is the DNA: TGTGCCAGCAGCGCTAGATCCGGGACCGTGAATGAAAAACTGTTTTTT. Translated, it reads CASSARSGTVNEKLFF.